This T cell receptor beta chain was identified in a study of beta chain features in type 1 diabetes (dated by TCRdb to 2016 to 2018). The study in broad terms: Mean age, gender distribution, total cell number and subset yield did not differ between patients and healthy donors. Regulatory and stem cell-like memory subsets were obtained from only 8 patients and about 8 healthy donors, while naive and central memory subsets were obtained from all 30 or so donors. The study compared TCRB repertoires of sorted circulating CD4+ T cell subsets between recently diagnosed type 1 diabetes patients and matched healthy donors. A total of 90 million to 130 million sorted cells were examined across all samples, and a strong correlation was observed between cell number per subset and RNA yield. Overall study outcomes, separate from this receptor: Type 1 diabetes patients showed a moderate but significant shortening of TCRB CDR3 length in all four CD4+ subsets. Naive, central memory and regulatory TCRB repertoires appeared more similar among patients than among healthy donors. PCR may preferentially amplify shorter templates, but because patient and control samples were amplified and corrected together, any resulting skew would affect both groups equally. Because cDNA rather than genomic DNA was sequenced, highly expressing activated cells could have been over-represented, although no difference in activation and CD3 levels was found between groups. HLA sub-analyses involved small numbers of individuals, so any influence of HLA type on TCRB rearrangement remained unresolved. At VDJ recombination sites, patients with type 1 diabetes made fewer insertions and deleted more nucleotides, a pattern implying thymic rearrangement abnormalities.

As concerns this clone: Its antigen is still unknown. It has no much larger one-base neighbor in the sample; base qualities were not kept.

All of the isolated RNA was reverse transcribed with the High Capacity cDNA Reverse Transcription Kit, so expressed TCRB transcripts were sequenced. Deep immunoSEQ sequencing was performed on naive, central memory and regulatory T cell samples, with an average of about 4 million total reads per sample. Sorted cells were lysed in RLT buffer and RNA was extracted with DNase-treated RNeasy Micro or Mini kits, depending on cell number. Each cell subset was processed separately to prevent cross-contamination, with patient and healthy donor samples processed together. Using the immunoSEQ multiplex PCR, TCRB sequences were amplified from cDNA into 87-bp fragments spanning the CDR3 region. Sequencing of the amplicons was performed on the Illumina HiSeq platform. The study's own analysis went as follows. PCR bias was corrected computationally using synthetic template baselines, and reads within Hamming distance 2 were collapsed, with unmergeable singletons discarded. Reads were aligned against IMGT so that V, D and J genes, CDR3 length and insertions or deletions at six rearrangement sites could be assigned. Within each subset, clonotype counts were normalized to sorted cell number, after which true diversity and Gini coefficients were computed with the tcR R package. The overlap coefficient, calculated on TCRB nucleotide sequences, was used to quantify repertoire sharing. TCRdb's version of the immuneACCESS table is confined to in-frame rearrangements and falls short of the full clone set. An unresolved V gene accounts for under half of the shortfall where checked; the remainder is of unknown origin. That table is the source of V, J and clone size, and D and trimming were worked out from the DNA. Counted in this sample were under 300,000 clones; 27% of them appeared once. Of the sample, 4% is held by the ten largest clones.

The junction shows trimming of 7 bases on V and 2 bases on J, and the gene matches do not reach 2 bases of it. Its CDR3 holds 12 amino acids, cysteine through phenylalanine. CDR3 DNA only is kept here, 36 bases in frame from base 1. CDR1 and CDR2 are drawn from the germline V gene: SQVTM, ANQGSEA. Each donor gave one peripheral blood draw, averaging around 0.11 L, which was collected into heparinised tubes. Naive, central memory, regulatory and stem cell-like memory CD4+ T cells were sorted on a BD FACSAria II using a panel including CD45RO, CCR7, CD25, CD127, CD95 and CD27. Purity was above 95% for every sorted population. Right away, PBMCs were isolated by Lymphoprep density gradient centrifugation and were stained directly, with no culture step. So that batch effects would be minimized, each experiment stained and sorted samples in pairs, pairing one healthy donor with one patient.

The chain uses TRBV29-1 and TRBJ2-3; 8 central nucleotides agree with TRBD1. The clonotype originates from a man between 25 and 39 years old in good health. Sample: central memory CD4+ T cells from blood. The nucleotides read TGCAGCGGGACAGGGAACACAGATACGCAGTATTTT. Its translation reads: CSGTGNTDTQYF.